This TCR beta chain stems from a study of identical twins. CDR1 is SQVTM and CDR2 is ANQGSEA in the germline V gene. V gave up 4 bases and J gave up 4 bases, with 13 bases separating them. The CDR3 is 14 residues long. This clonotype was recorded at least ten times. TCRdb redid the calling of the 5' RACE reads with MiXCR, one entry per CDR3 protein. The data show about 200,000 distinct CDR3 sequences, 7.5% seen once. These same records also appear under a second study, on yellow fever vaccine responses in identical twins.

This sequence joins TRBV29-1 and TRBJ2-2, with D perhaps matching TRBD2 (6 bases). Source material: memory (CD45RO+) T cells sorted from blood. This receptor was taken from a woman aged 18-29 years in good health. CDR3 sequence: CSVAGLSLTGELFF. Written as DNA, the CDR3 is TGCAGCGTTGCGGGACTTTCCCTCACCGGGGAGCTGTTTTTT.